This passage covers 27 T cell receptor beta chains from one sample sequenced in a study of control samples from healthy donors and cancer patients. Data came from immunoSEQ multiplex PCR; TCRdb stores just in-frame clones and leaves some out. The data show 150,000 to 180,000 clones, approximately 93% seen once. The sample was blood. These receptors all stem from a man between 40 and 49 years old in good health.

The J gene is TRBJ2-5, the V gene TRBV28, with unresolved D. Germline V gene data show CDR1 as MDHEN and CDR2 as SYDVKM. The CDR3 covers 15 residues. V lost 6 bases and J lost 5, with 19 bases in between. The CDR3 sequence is CASSKHRSFGETQYF. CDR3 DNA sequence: TGTGCCAGCAGCAAACATCGATCCTTTGGGGAGACCCAGTACTTC.

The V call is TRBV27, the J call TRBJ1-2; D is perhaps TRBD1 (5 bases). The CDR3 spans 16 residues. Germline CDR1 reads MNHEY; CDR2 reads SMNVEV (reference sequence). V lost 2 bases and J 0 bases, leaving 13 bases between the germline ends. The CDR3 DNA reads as TGTGCCAGCAGTTTACTGGGGGACCTAGCTAACTATGGCTACACCTTC. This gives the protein CASSLLGDLANYGYTF.

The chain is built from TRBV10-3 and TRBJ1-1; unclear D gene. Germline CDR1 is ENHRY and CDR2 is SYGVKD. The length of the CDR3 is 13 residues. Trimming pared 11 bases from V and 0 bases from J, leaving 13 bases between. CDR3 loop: CASQGRMNTEAFF. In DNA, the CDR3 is TGTGCCTCCCAAGGACGGATGAACACTGAAGCTTTCTTT.

CDR3 in amino acids: CASSYRQGWTPLHF. CDR3 nucleotide sequence: TGCGCCAGCAGCTACAGACAGGGGTGGACACCCCTCCACTTT. The J gene is TRBJ1-6, the V gene TRBV5-1, with TRBD1 identical over 8 bases. V shed 3 bases and J 11 bases; nucleotides not matched to a gene: 7. The germline CDR1 and CDR2 sequences are SGHRS and YFSETQ. This CDR3 is built from 14 residues. The full variable domain, in which reference TRBV5-1 and TRBJ1-6 provide the parts outside the CDR3, is KAGVTQTPRYLIKTRGQQVTLSCSPISGHRSVSWYQQTPGQGLQFLFEYFSETQRNKGNFPGRFSGRQFSNSRSEMNVSTLELGDSALYLCASSYRQGWTPLHFGNGTRLTVT.

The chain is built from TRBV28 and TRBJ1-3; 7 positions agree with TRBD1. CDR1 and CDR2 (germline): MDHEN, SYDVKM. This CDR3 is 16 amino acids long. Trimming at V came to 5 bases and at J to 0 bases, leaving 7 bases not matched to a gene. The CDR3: CASSPGDSHSGNTIYF. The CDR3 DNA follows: TGTGCCAGCAGTCCGGGGGACAGTCACTCTGGAAACACCATATATTTT.

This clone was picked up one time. The CDR3 region is CASRGKVSSYEQYF. CDR3 sequence (DNA): TGTGCCAGCAGAGGGAAGGTGTCCTCCTACGAGCAGTACTTC. The chain employs TRBV7-9 and TRBJ2-7; D gene uncertain. Germline loops: CDR1 SEHNR, CDR2 FQNEAQ (reference sequence). The CDR3 extends over 14 amino acids. V was cut by 6 bases and J by 0 bases, with 12 bases left in between.

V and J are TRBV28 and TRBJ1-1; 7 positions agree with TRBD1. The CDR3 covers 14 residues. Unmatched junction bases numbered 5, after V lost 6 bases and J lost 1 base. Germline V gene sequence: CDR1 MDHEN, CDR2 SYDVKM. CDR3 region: CASSQQGWNTEAFF. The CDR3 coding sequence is TGTGCCAGCAGCCAACAGGGGTGGAACACTGAAGCTTTCTTT.

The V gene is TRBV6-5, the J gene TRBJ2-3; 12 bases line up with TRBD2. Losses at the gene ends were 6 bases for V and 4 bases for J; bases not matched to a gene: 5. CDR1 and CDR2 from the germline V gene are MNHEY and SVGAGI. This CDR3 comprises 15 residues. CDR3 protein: CASRETSGGPDTQYF. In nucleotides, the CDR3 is TGTGCCAGCAGGGAGACTAGCGGGGGCCCAGATACGCAGTATTTT.

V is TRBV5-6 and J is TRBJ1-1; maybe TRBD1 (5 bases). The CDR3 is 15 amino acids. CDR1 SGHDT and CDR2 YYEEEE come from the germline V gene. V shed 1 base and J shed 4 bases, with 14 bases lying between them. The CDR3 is CASSLRAGVVTEAFF. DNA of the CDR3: TGTGCCAGCAGCTTGCGGGCGGGGGTAGTCACTGAAGCTTTCTTT.

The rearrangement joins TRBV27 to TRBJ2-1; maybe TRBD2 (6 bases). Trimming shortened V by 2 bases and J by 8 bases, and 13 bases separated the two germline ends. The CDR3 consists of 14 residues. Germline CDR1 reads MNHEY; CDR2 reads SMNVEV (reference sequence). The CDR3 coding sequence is TGTGCCAGCAGTTTAGTTCCCGGGGGTGATGAGCAGTTCTTC. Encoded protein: CASSLVPGGDEQFF.

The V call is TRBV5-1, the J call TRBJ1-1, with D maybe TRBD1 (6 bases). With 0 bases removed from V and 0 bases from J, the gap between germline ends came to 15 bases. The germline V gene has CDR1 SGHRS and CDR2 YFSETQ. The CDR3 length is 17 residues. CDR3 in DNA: TGCGCCAGCAGCTTGGCAACAGGGAGGGGCATGAACACTGAAGCTTTCTTT. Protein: CASSLATGRGMNTEAFF.

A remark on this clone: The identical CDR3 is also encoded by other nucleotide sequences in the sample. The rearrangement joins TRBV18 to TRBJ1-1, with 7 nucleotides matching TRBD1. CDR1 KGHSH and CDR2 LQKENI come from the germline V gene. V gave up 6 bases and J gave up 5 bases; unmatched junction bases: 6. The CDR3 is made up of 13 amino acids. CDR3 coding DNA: TGTGCCAGCTCCCCAACAGGGGAAACTGAAGCTTTCTTT. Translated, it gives CASSPTGETEAFF. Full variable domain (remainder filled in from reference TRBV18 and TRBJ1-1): NAGVMQNPRHLVRRRGQEARLRCSPMKGHSHVYWYRQLPEEGLKFMVYLQKENIIDESGMPKERFSAEFPKEGPSILRIQQVVRGDSAAYFCASSPTGETEAFFGQGTRLTVV.

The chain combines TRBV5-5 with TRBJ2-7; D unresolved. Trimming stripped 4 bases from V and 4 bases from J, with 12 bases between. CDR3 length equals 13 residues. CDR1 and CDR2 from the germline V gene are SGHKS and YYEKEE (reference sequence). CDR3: CASSPGVGYEQYF. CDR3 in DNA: TGTGCCAGCAGCCCCGGAGTGGGGTACGAGCAGTACTTC.

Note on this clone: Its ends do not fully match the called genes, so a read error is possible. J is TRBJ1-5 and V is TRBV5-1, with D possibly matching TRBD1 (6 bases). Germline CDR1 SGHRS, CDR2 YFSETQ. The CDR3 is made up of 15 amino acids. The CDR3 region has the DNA TGCGCCAGCAGGTTGGGGGCAGGGGTCGGTCAGCCCCAGCATTTT. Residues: CASRLGAGVGQPQHF.

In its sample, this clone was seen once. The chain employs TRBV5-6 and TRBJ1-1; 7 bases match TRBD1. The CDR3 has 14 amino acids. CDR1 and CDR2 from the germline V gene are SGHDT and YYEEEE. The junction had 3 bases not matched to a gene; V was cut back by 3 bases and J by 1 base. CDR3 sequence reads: CASSWGQTNTEAFF. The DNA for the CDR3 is TGTGCCAGCAGCTGGGGACAGACGAACACTGAAGCTTTCTTT. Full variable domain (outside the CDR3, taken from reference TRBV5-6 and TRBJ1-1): DAGVTQSPTHLIKTRGQQVTLRCSPKSGHDTVSWYQQALGQGPQFIFQYYEEEERQRGNFPDRFSGHQFPNYSSELNVNALLLGDSALYLCASSWGQTNTEAFFGQGTRLTVV.

Here the CDR3 reads CASSSTSGQGRNEQFF. CDR3 nucleotides: TGCGCCAGCAGCTCAACCTCGGGACAGGGGCGCAATGAGCAGTTCTTC. This chain links TRBV5-1 with TRBJ2-1; TRBD1 agrees at 10 bases. With 3 bases clipped from V and 6 bases from J, the junction kept 9 bases outside the gene matches. This CDR3 comprises 16 residues. From germline, CDR1 is SGHRS and CDR2 YFSETQ.

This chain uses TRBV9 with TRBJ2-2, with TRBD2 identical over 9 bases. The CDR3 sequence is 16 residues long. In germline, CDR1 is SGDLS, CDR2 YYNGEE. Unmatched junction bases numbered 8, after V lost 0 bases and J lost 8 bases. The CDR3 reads CASSVAPAGGGGELFF. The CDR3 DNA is TGTGCCAGCAGCGTAGCACCAGCGGGGGGCGGAGGGGAGCTGTTTTTT. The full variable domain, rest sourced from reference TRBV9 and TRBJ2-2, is DSGVTQTPKHLITATGQRVTLRCSPRSGDLSVYWYQQSLDQGLQFLIQYYNGEERAKGNILERFSAQQFPDLHSELNLSSLELGDSALYFCASSVAPAGGGGELFFGEGSRLTVL.

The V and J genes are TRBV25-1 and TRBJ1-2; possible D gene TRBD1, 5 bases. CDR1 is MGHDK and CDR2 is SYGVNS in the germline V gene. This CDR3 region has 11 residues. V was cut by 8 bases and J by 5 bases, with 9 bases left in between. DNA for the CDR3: TGTGCCAGCGGGACGGCTTATGGCTACACCTTC. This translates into CASGTAYGYTF.

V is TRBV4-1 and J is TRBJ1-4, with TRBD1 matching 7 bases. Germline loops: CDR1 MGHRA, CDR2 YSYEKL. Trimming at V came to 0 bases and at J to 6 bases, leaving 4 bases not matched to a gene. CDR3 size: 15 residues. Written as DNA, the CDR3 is TGCGCCAGCAGCCAAGATCCCGGGACAGATGAAAAACTGTTTTTT. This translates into CASSQDPGTDEKLFF.

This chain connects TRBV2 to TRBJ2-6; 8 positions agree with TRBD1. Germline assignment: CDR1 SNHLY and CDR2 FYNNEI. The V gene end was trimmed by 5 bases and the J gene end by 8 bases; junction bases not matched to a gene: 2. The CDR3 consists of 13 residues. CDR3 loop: CASSRDRTNVLTF. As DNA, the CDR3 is TGTGCCAGCAGTAGGGACAGGACCAACGTCCTGACTTTC. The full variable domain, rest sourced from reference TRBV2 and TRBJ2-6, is EPEVTQTPSHQVTQMGQEVILRCVPISNHLYFYWYRQILGQKVEFLVSFYNNEISEKSEIFDDQFSVERPDGSNFTLKIRSTKLEDSAMYFCASSRDRTNVLTFGAGSRLTVL.

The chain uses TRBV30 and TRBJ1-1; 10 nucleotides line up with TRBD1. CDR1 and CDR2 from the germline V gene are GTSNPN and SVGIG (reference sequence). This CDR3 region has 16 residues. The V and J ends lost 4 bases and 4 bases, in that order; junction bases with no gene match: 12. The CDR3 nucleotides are TGTGCCTGGATGCGGGACAGGGGAATGATGGGCACTGAAGCTTTCTTT. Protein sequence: CAWMRDRGMMGTEAFF.

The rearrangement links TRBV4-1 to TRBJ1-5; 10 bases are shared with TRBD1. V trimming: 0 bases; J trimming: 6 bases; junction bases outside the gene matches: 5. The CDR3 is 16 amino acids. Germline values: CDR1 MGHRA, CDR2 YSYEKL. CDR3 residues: CASSQDRGTGVQPQHF. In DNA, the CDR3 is TGCGCCAGCAGCCAAGATCGCGGGACAGGGGTTCAGCCCCAGCATTTT.

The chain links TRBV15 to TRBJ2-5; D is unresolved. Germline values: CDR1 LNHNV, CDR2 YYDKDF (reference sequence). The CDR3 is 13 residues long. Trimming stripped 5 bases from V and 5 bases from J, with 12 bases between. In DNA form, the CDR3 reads TGTGCCACCAGCCGTTGGCGATTGGAGACCCAGTACTTC. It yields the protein CATSRWRLETQYF.

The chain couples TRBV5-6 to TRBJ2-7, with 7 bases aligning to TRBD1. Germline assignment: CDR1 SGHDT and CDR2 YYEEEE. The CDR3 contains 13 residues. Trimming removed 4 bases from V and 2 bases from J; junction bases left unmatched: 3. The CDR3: CASSPGTAYEQYF. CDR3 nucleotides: TGTGCCAGCAGCCCCGGGACAGCCTACGAGCAGTACTTC.

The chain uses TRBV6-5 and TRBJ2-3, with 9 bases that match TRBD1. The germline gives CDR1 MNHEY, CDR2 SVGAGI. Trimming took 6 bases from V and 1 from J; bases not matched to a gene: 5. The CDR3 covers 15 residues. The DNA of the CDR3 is TGTGCCAGCAGCCTACAGGGGGCCGGCACAGATACGCAGTATTTT. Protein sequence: CASSLQGAGTDTQYF.

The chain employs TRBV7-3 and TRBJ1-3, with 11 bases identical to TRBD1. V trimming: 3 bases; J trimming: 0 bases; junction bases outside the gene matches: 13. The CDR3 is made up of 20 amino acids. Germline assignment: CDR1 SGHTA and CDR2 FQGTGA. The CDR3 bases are TGTGCCAGCAGCTTCCCGGGACAGGGGGTCTACCCGTACTCTGGAAACACCATATATTTT. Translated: CASSFPGQGVYPYSGNTIYF.

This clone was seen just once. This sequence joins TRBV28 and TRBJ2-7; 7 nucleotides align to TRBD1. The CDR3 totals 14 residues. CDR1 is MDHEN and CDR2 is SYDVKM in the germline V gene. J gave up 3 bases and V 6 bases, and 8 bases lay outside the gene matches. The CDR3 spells CASSLTGNYYEQYF. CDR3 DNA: TGTGCCAGCAGCTTGACAGGGAATTACTACGAGCAGTACTTC.